This T cell receptor beta chain comes out of a study of OX40 agonist ivuxolimab in advanced cancers. Looking at the study overall: Ivuxolimab was an agonistic, fully human IgG2 monoclonal antibody directed against OX40 (CD134), a costimulatory receptor. Intravenous ivuxolimab was administered to patients every 2 weeks at six dose levels: 0.01, 0.1, 0.3, 1.5, 3 and 10 mg/kg. Of the 50 to 55 dose-escalation patients, hepatocellular carcinoma was present in about 20, melanoma in about 15, renal cell carcinoma in 9 and head and neck cancer in 9. In the dose-escalation cohort, around four fifths of patients were male, and the mean age was roughly 60 years with a range of roughly 23 to 79. Prior anti-PD-1, anti-PD-L1 or anti-CTLA-4 therapy was permitted, and checkpoint inhibitors had been received by less than 45% of dose-escalation patients. Three dose-escalation patients achieved partial responses, one with hepatocellular carcinoma and two with cutaneous melanoma. Peripheral TCRbeta sequencing aimed to test whether ivuxolimab altered TCR sequence diversity and caused clonal T-cell expansion. The paper describes the monotherapy dose-escalation part (N of about 52 patients) of the phase I trial of ivuxolimab.

Comments on this clone: Its antigen remains undetermined. Per-base qualities were not stored, and no clone one base away is much larger.

Genomic DNA was isolated from the sorted cells so that the TCRbeta CDR3 region could be sequenced. The immunoSEQ Assay was used for sequencing of TCRbeta CDR3 regions. TCRdb took this table from immuneACCESS and kept in-frame rearrangements with V and J called. Such tables lack part of the clones; where checked against another copy, unresolved V genes explain under half of the gap, and the rest is unexplained. This sample lists some 19,000 clones; roughly 79% were detected once. In total, the top ten clones hold around 20% of the sample. Broad study findings and their caveats: At doses of 0.1 to 3.0 mg/kg, clonal expansion of both CD4+ and CD8+ blood T cells was observed from baseline to week 6. On average, CD8+ T cells showed more expanded clones than CD4+ T cells after ivuxolimab. The antigen specificity of the peripheral T cells that underwent clonal expansion was not determined. In partial responders in the 0.1-3.0 mg/kg groups, normalized peripheral clonal expansion was found to be among the lowest, especially among CD8+ T cells. Low levels of normalized T-cell clonal expansion were also seen in some patients who did not respond.

Patients with a history of autoimmune disease or receiving systemic immunosuppression were excluded from the trial. Peripheral blood for TCR sequencing was collected from all dose cohorts at baseline, on cycle 4 day 1, and on cycle 7 day 1. The samples were drawn from a first-in-human, open-label, multicenter phase I dose-escalation trial of ivuxolimab. Adults with locally advanced or metastatic head and neck squamous cell, hepatocellular, melanoma or renal cell carcinoma were enrolled in the trial. CD4+ and CD8+ T cells were sorted separately from peripheral blood before TCR sequencing. Including the terminal cysteine and phenylalanine, the CDR3 comprises 16 residues. Just the 48-base CDR3 DNA is kept, in frame starting at base 1. From the germline V gene (reference sequence), CDR1 is PRHDT and CDR2 is FYEKMQ. V loses 5 bases of germline sequence and J loses 0 bases, and the interval between the two ends is 15 bases.

The source was CD4+ or CD8+ T cells sorted from blood, collected in a trial of the OX40 agonist ivuxolimab. The origin of this receptor is an adult with an advanced solid tumor such as melanoma, head and neck, liver or kidney cancer. This sequence uses TRBV13 and TRBJ2-3; TRBD2 is a weak D gene call, 6 bases matching. The DNA sequence reads TGTGCCAGCAGCCCACGGGACTTCCCTAGCACAGATACGCAGTATTTT. Its protein product is CASSPRDFPSTDTQYF.